The 8 T cell receptor beta chains below were found in one sample sequenced in a study of T cell repertoires in cytomegalovirus infection. TCRdb analysed the reads with MiXCR anew, one entry per CDR3 protein. The sample comprises 350,000 to 450,000 distinct CDR3 sequences, about a sixth of which are singletons, and less than 9.5% rests with the top ten. The sequencing sample was made of PBMCs. Receptors originate from a human donor in good health (CMV status not recorded). Some clones in this sample may be carry-over from other donors' samples.

This chain links TRBV7-9 with TRBJ2-7; 7 bases line up with TRBD1. V was pared by 4 bases and J by 2 bases, with 8 bases of the junction left unmatched. CDR1 SEHNR and CDR2 FQNEAQ come from the germline V gene (reference sequence). CDR3 length equals 15 residues. CDR3 sequence reads: CASSYTGTVPYEQYF. Here the CDR3 DNA reads TGTGCCAGCAGCTATACGGGGACAGTCCCCTACGAGCAGTACTTC.

The chain employs TRBV11-2 and TRBJ1-6; D unclear. The CDR3 runs 16 residues. Germline lookup yields CDR1 SGHAT and CDR2 FQNNGV. V lost 6 bases, J lost 10 bases, and 22 bases lay in between. In DNA form, the CDR3 reads TGTGCCAGCAGACCCGGACGGAAGAGTGGATTCTCACCCCTCCACTTT. Protein sequence: CASRPGRKSGFSPLHF.

The sample holds many counts of this clonotype. The chain combines TRBV11-2 with TRBJ1-6, with 8 nucleotides matching TRBD1. After removal of 1 base from V and 10 bases from J, the junction contained 6 bases not matched to a gene. Per the germline V gene, CDR1 is SGHAT and CDR2 is FQNNGV. CDR3 length: 15 residues. CDR3 residues: CASSLARGQGSPLHF. As DNA, the CDR3 is TGTGCCAGCAGCTTAGCCAGGGGGCAGGGATCACCCCTCCACTTT.

This clonotype was seen at least ten times. The chain combines TRBV7-8 with TRBJ2-3; the D is unclear. The CDR3 runs to 14 residues. Germline loops: CDR1 SGHVS, CDR2 FQNEAQ. Trimming removed 5 bases at V and 5 bases at J, with 14 bases between. The CDR3 is CASSPRVNGDTQYF. The CDR3, as DNA: TGTGCCAGCAGCCCCAGAGTGAATGGAGATACGCAGTATTTT. The full variable domain, rest sourced from reference TRBV7-8 and TRBJ2-3, is GAGVSQSPRYKVAKRGQDVALRCDPISGHVSLFWYQQALGQGPEFLTYFQNEAQLDKSGLPSDRFFAERPEGSVSTLKIQRTQQEDSAVYLCASSPRVNGDTQYFGPGTRLTVL.

The V call is TRBV2, the J call TRBJ1-5; D may be TRBD1 (5 bases). This CDR3 is built from 16 residues. V was clipped by 0 bases and J by 7 bases, with 16 bases between them. CDR1 SNHLY and CDR2 FYNNEI come from the germline V gene. The CDR3 loop is CASSEAQRRGKQPQHF. CDR3 nucleotide sequence: TGTGCCAGCAGTGAAGCCCAAAGAAGGGGAAAACAGCCCCAGCATTTT. Full variable domain (outside the CDR3, taken from reference TRBV2 and TRBJ1-5): EPEVTQTPSHQVTQMGQEVILRCVPISNHLYFYWYRQILGQKVEFLVSFYNNEISEKSEIFDDQFSVERPDGSNFTLKIRSTKLEDSAMYFCASSEAQRRGKQPQHFGDGTRLSIL.

This clonotype has ten or more counts. This sequence joins TRBV7-8 and TRBJ1-2; no reliable D call. Germline CDR1 reads SGHVS; CDR2 reads FQNEAQ. The V gene lost 5 bases and the J gene lost 2 bases, with 12 bases spanning the gap. CDR3 length: 14 amino acids. CDR3 coding DNA: TGTGCCAGCAGCCCCGGTCGGGGAAACTATGGCTACACCTTC. Its translation is CASSPGRGNYGYTF.

The genes are TRBV7-9 and TRBJ2-3; D remains unclear. There are 14 residues in the CDR3. The germline V gene encodes CDR1 SEHNR and CDR2 FQNEAQ (reference sequence). Trimming took 5 bases from V and 2 from J, leaving 11 bases between them. CDR3 bases: TGTGCCAGCAGCGCCCCTTCTCCCACAGATACGCAGTATTTT. It is translated as CASSAPSPTDTQYF.

This clonotype was counted a few times. The rearrangement uses TRBV29-1 and TRBJ2-1; TRBD2 is a possible D gene (7 bases). The germline CDR1 and CDR2 sequences are SQVTM and ANQGSEA. Trimming cost V 5 bases and J 9 bases, with 20 bases left between them. The CDR3 is 14 residues long. In nucleotides, the CDR3 is TGCAGCGTTAACTACGGTCTGGGGGGGCCTGAGCAGTTCTTC. Translation gives CSVNYGLGGPEQFF.